A single sample is the source of the 28 T cell receptor beta chains below, sequenced in a study of T cell repertoires in cytomegalovirus infection. These TCRs' antigens remain unknown. TCRdb itself ran the reads through MiXCR, one entry per CDR3 protein. The table includes tens of thousands of distinct CDR3 sequences, about 24% detected once. This specimen was CD8+ T cells from cultured PBMCs, taken from culture after CMV antigen stimulation. The receptors stem from a human donor in good health (CMV status not recorded). Some clones in this sample may be carry-over from other donors' samples.

The rearrangement uses TRBV10-1 and TRBJ2-2; 7 positions match TRBD1. CDR3 length equals 13 residues. Trimming took 10 bases from V and 5 from J; bases not matched to a gene: 7. Germline V lookup: CDR1 WNHNN, CDR2 SYGVQD (reference sequence). The CDR3 bases are TGCGCCACCAAAGACAGGGATACCGGGGAGCTGTTTTTT. Translating it yields CATKDRDTGELFF.

This clonotype was found many times. V is TRBV19 and J is TRBJ1-1; possible D gene TRBD1, 5 bases. Germline V gene lookup returns CDR1 LNHDA and CDR2 SQIVND (reference sequence). With 5 bases removed from V and 6 bases from J, the gap between germline ends came to 16 bases. The CDR3 length is 14 residues. CDR3 sequence reads: CASSFQGSSPEAFF. DNA for the CDR3: TGTGCCAGTAGTTTTCAGGGTAGTAGCCCTGAAGCTTTCTTT.

CDR3 sequence: CASRDDSSYEQYF. CDR3 nucleotides: TGTGCCAGCAGAGATGACAGCTCCTACGAGCAGTACTTC. The chain has TRBV14 and TRBJ2-7; D possibly corresponds to TRBD1 (5 bases). V lost 6 bases, J lost 0 bases, and 9 bases lay in between. The length of the CDR3 is 13 residues. The germline gives CDR1 SGHDN, CDR2 FVKESK.

With regard to this clonotype: Given a much more abundant clone one base away, this may be a read error. The V gene is TRBV13, the J gene TRBJ2-2; tentative D call: TRBD2 (6 bases). Per the germline V gene, CDR1 is PRHDT and CDR2 is FYEKMQ (reference sequence). The CDR3 spans 16 residues. V was pared by 5 bases and J by 1 base, with 14 bases between. This chain's CDR3 is CASSRTGGVNTGELFF. In nucleotides, the CDR3 is TGTGCCAGCAGCCGGACTGGCGGGGTGAACACCGGGGAGCTGTTTTTT.

This clonotype has just one count. The rearrangement links TRBV24-1 to TRBJ1-1; 7 nucleotides agree with TRBD1. The germline CDR1 and CDR2 sequences are KGHDR and SFDVKD. The CDR3 runs to 14 residues. Trimming took 9 bases from V and 0 from J; bases not matched to a gene: 6. CDR3 nucleotides: TGTGCCACCTCCGGGACAGACATGAACACTGAAGCTTTCTTT. Translating gives CATSGTDMNTEAFF.

The chain recombines TRBV27 with TRBJ1-5; 8 bases agree with TRBD1. The CDR3 covers 15 residues. CDR1 and CDR2 from the germline V gene are MNHEY and SMNVEV (reference sequence). The V gene end was trimmed by 6 bases and the J gene end by 6 bases; junction bases not matched to a gene: 10. The CDR3 reads CASSLGRGQGQPQHF. The DNA for the CDR3 is TGTGCCAGCAGCCTGGGCAGGGGGCAGGGTCAGCCCCAGCATTTT.

The genes are TRBV12-3 or TRBV12-4 and TRBJ2-2, with unresolved D. V lost 8 bases, J lost 8 bases, and 9 bases lay in between. The CDR3 consists of 11 residues. CDR3 DNA: TGTGCCAGCTTAGAAGTGGGGGAGCTGTTTTTT. Protein product: CASLEVGELFF.

This clonotype was seen repeatedly, ten times or more. The chain joins TRBV15 to TRBJ2-5; D gene ambiguous. This CDR3 spans 15 amino acids. Germline V lookup: CDR1 LNHNV, CDR2 YYDKDF (reference sequence). Trimming cost V 0 bases and J 3 bases, with 11 bases left between them. CDR3 protein: CATSRDLGRKETQYF. CDR3 nucleotide sequence: TGTGCCACCAGCAGAGATTTGGGCAGGAAAGAGACCCAGTACTTC. Variable domain in full (rest from reference TRBV15 and TRBJ2-5): DAMVIQNPRYQVTQFGKPVTLSCSQTLNHNVMYWYQQKSSQAPKLLFHYYDKDFNNEADTPDNFQSRRPNTSFCFLDIRSPGLGDTAMYLCATSRDLGRKETQYFGPGTRLLVL.

Turning to this clonotype: This could be a read error, since a much larger clone is one nucleotide away. This rearrangement joins TRBV7-3 to TRBJ2-5, with TRBD1 identical over 10 bases. The germline CDR1 and CDR2 sequences are SGHTA and FQGTGA. This CDR3 spans 15 amino acids. CDR3 DNA: TGTACCAGCAGCTCAACCGGGACAGGGGTTGAGACCCAGTACTTC. Its translation is CTSSSTGTGVETQYF.

The gene calls are TRBV7-6 and TRBJ1-5, with 8 positions matching TRBD1. The CDR3 has 14 residues. Germline assignment: CDR1 SGHVS and CDR2 FNYEAQ. Unmatched junction bases numbered 3, after V lost 6 bases and J lost 2 bases. CDR3 bases: TGTGCCAGCAGTCAACAGGGGGGCAATCAGCCCCAGCATTTT. It codes for CASSQQGGNQPQHF.

There are a few counts of this clonotype. The rearrangement links TRBV20-1 to TRBJ1-5; a weak D match, TRBD1 (6 bases). CDR3 length equals 15 residues. V dropped 5 bases and J dropped 1 base, with 15 bases sitting between them. Germline lookup yields CDR1 DFQATT and CDR2 SNEGSKA (reference sequence). The CDR3 region has the DNA TGCAGTGCTGCAATAGTTCAGGGGAGCAATCAGCCCCAGCATTTT. This codes for CSAAIVQGSNQPQHF.

In its sample, this clonotype was seen many times. This chain joins TRBV7-8 and TRBJ2-7, with D hard to call. Trimming cost V 1 base and J 3 bases, with 10 bases left between them. The germline CDR1 and CDR2 sequences are SGHVS and FQNEAQ. The CDR3 contains 14 residues. The CDR3 sequence: CASSLVQTFYEQYF. The CDR3 DNA reads TGTGCCAGCAGCTTAGTTCAGACCTTCTACGAGCAGTACTTC.

This clonotype appeared a few times. The V gene is TRBV19, the J gene TRBJ2-7, with D maybe TRBD2 (7 bases). Trimming removed 0 bases at V and 5 bases at J, with 23 bases between. Germline V gene sequence: CDR1 LNHDA, CDR2 SQIVND (reference sequence). The CDR3 is made up of 18 amino acids. The CDR3: CASSIDRGAGARRDEQYF. In DNA, the CDR3 is TGTGCCAGTAGTATAGATCGGGGGGCAGGAGCCCGGCGGGACGAGCAGTACTTC. Supplemented by reference TRBV19 and TRBJ2-7, the full variable domain reads DGGITQSPKYLFRKEGQNVTLSCEQNLNHDAMYWYRQDPGQGLRLIYYSQIVNDFQKGDIAEGYSVSREKKESFPLTVTSAQKNPTAFYLCASSIDRGAGARRDEQYFGPGTRLTVT.

This clonotype was counted a few times. This chain connects TRBV12-3 or TRBV12-4 to TRBJ2-5; D remains ambiguous. The length of the CDR3 is 15 residues. V was cut by 6 bases and J by 0 bases, with 14 bases left in between. The CDR3 loop is CASSYPDLYQETQYF. As DNA, the CDR3 is TGTGCCAGCAGCTACCCCGACCTGTACCAAGAGACCCAGTACTTC.

This clonotype occurred a few times. V usage is TRBV4-2 and J usage is TRBJ2-7, with a tentative D call TRBD2 (6 bases). The ends were cut back, 0 bases at V and 6 bases at J, with 18 bases in the middle. Per germline, CDR1 LGHNA and CDR2 YNFKEQ. The CDR3 contains 16 residues. In DNA, the CDR3 is TGTGCCAGCAGCCAAGATCCGGGGGTGAAACGAGCCGAGCAGTACTTC. It specifies CASSQDPGVKRAEQYF.

This clonotype came up a few times. This CDR3 is CASSTGLVIYEQFF. The CDR3 region has the DNA TGTGCCAGCAGTACGGGACTAGTCATCTATGAGCAGTTCTTC. This chain uses TRBV6-2 or TRBV6-3 with TRBJ2-1, with TRBD2 matching 8 bases. CDR3 size: 14 residues. V trimming: 5 bases; J trimming: 8 bases; junction bases outside the gene matches: 8. Germline CDR1 MNHEY, CDR2 SVGEGT.

Regarding this clonotype: A much larger clone sits a single nucleotide away, making a read error possible. The V and J genes are TRBV6-8 and TRBJ2-1, with 12 bases that match TRBD2. Looked up from germline, CDR1 is MNHGY and CDR2 is SAAAGT. This CDR3 is 17 amino acids long. The CDR3 loop reads CASCYSGLAGIYNEQFF. DNA for the CDR3: TGTGCCAGCTGTTACTCGGGACTAGCGGGTATATACAATGAGCAGTTCTTC.

This clonotype was seen many times. The rearrangement joins TRBV7-2 to TRBJ2-5; D may correspond to TRBD1 or TRBD2 (5 bases each). Germline-derived CDR1 and CDR2 are SGHTA and FQGNSA. The CDR3 consists of 15 residues. Between the trimmed V and J ends, which lost 5 bases and 5 bases, there was a span of 18 bases. In DNA, the CDR3 is TGTGCCAGCAGCGGACTTCTCGGGGCGGCTGAGACCCAGTACTTC. It specifies CASSGLLGAAETQYF.

V gene TRBV20-1 combines with J gene TRBJ2-7; D unresolved. Germline lookup yields CDR1 DFQATT and CDR2 SNEGSKA (reference sequence). The CDR3 covers 14 residues. The V end was cut by 3 bases, the J end by 2 bases, with 14 bases between. As DNA, the CDR3 is TGCAGTGCTAGGCCCAGTCGGAGTCCCTACGAGCAGTACTTC. This gives the protein CSARPSRSPYEQYF.

The genes are TRBV5-4 and TRBJ2-6; D assignment may be TRBD1 or TRBD2 (5 bases each). This CDR3 has 17 amino acids. Germline values: CDR1 SGHNT, CDR2 YYREEE (reference sequence). V was trimmed by 2 bases and J by 2 bases, leaving 14 bases between them. The DNA for the CDR3 is TGTGCCAGCAGCTTACGGGACGGAGGTGCTGGGGCCAACGTCCTGACTTTC. This sequence encodes CASSLRDGGAGANVLTF.

This clonotype has a count of ten or more. The V call is TRBV6-5, the J call TRBJ2-7; tentatively, D is TRBD2 (6 bases). Germline V gives CDR1 MNHEY, CDR2 SVGAGI. This CDR3 region has 15 residues. Trimming left V 5 bases short and J 2 bases short, with 16 bases between. The DNA for the CDR3 is TGTGCCAGCAGTGAACTCACCGGGGGACCCTACGAGCAGTACTTC. Translation: CASSELTGGPYEQYF.

The chain joins TRBV9 to TRBJ1-6; tentative D call: TRBD1 (5 bases). There are 14 residues in the CDR3. Deletions cut 3 bases from V and 10 bases from J, with 14 bases between. CDR1 SGDLS and CDR2 YYNGEE come from the germline V gene. The CDR3 loop is CASSGGAGGSPLHF. For the CDR3, the DNA is TGTGCCAGCAGCGGAGGGGCAGGAGGATCACCCCTCCACTTT.

This clonotype was picked up a small number of times. V gene TRBV12-3 or TRBV12-4 combines with J gene TRBJ2-3; 8 bases fit TRBD1. The J segment lost 2 bases and the V segment lost 8 bases, leaving 12 bases of the junction unmatched. The CDR3 is 16 amino acids. The CDR3 is CASWSGTGSATDTQYF. CDR3 coding DNA: TGTGCCAGCTGGTCGGGGACAGGTTCAGCCACAGATACGCAGTATTTT.

The V call is TRBV30, the J call TRBJ1-1; D remains ambiguous. This CDR3 region has 13 residues. The V end was cut by 3 bases, the J end by 0 bases, with 8 bases between. Germline-derived CDR1 and CDR2 are GTSNPN and SVGIG (reference sequence). The CDR3 region has the DNA TGTGCCTGGAGGGAAGCTATGAACACTGAAGCTTTCTTT. This sequence encodes CAWREAMNTEAFF.

This clonotype came up a few times. The V and J genes are TRBV29-1 and TRBJ1-1; D not certain. Germline V lookup: CDR1 SQVTM, CDR2 ANQGSEA. The CDR3 runs to 14 residues. The ends were cut back, 4 bases at V and 0 bases at J, with 12 bases in the middle. CDR3: CSVAGFGVNTEAFF. In DNA form, the CDR3 reads TGCAGCGTTGCGGGGTTCGGGGTGAACACTGAAGCTTTCTTT.

The chain is built from TRBV4-3 and TRBJ2-6; tentatively, D is TRBD1 (5 bases). In germline, CDR1 is LGHNA, CDR2 YSLEER. The V end was cut by 0 bases, the J end by 2 bases, with 8 bases between. The CDR3 length is 16 residues. The CDR3 reads CASSQDEGAGANVLTF. The CDR3 bases are TGCGCCAGCAGCCAAGATGAAGGGGCTGGGGCCAACGTCCTGACTTTC.

In DNA, the CDR3 is TGCAGTGCTAGAGATGGGGCGGGAGTGAGTAAGACCCAGTACTTC. Translation: CSARDGAGVSKTQYF. V usage is TRBV20-1 and J usage is TRBJ2-5; TRBD2 agrees at 7 bases. Losses at the gene ends were 0 bases for V and 6 bases for J; bases not matched to a gene: 10. The CDR3 length is 15 residues. Per germline, CDR1 DFQATT and CDR2 SNEGSKA (reference sequence).

This clonotype appeared a few times. The chain joins TRBV9 to TRBJ2-7; TRBD1 matches 8 bases. This CDR3 has 14 amino acids. Trimming took 7 bases from V and 3 from J; bases not matched to a gene: 9. The V gene's germline CDR1 is SGDLS and CDR2 YYNGEE. CDR3 nucleotide sequence: TGTGCCAGCTCCCCCCGGGACAGGATCTACGAGCAGTACTTC. This encodes CASSPRDRIYEQYF. Variable domain in full (rest from reference TRBV9 and TRBJ2-7): DSGVTQTPKHLITATGQRVTLRCSPRSGDLSVYWYQQSLDQGLQFLIQYYNGEERAKGNILERFSAQQFPDLHSELNLSSLELGDSALYFCASSPRDRIYEQYFGPGTRLTVT.